These 29 T cell receptor beta chains were all obtained from the same sample, sequenced in a study of cytomegalovirus exposure and HLA in healthy donors. Sequencing used immunoSEQ multiplex PCR; TCRdb keeps in-frame clones, though not all of them. The table has 110,000 or so clones, 70% to 90% seen once. The specimen sequenced was PBMCs. Source of these receptors: a woman between 18 and 29 years old in good health and CMV-seropositive.

This clone has a handful of counts. The chain carries TRBV9 and TRBJ2-1; D is perhaps TRBD2 (6 bases). Between the trimmed V and J ends, which lost 0 bases and 6 bases, there was a span of 13 bases. This CDR3 contains 15 residues. Germline V gives CDR1 SGDLS, CDR2 YYNGEE. This chain's CDR3 is CASSVAAAGSNEQFF. CDR3 sequence (DNA): TGTGCCAGCAGCGTAGCTGCGGCGGGATCCAATGAGCAGTTCTTC. Full variable domain (missing parts from reference TRBV9 and TRBJ2-1): DSGVTQTPKHLITATGQRVTLRCSPRSGDLSVYWYQQSLDQGLQFLIQYYNGEERAKGNILERFSAQQFPDLHSELNLSSLELGDSALYFCASSVAAAGSNEQFFGPGTRLTVL.

The chain recombines TRBV19 with TRBJ1-2; possibly TRBD1 for D (6 bases). V shed 4 bases and J shed 8 bases, with 11 bases lying between them. This CDR3 has 12 amino acids. Germline V gene lookup returns CDR1 LNHDA and CDR2 SQIVND (reference sequence). The CDR3 loop is CASSTYREGYTF. The CDR3 region has the DNA TGTGCCAGTAGTACCTACAGGGAGGGCTACACCTTC.

V is TRBV28 and J is TRBJ1-2; D is ambiguous. V lost 8 bases to trimming and J lost 0 bases, with 7 bases between them. The CDR3 totals 12 residues. The germline V gene encodes CDR1 MDHEN and CDR2 SYDVKM. This chain's CDR3 is CASETPNYGYTF. For the CDR3, the DNA is TGTGCCAGCGAGACACCTAACTATGGCTACACCTTC.

The V call is TRBV30, the J call TRBJ2-7; 11 bases align to TRBD1. Germline V lookup: CDR1 GTSNPN, CDR2 SVGIG (reference sequence). This CDR3 comprises 14 residues. Trimming cost V 5 bases and J 5 bases; bases outside gene matches: 8. CDR3 DNA: TGTGCCTGGGCAAGGACAGGGGGCTTCAACGAGCAGTACTTC. This translates into CAWARTGGFNEQYF.

This chain links TRBV11-2 with TRBJ2-7; no firm D call. Trimming took off 5 bases at V and 6 bases at J, with 11 bases between the two ends. The germline CDR1 and CDR2 sequences are SGHAT and FQNNGV. This CDR3 comprises 12 residues. The CDR3 loop reads CASSPLPGEQYF. CDR3 nucleotide sequence: TGTGCCAGCAGCCCCCTTCCGGGCGAGCAGTACTTC.

The chain links TRBV6-5 to TRBJ2-3; D remains ambiguous. V dropped 6 bases and J dropped 1 base, with 8 bases sitting between them. The CDR3 consists of 13 residues. The germline CDR1 and CDR2 sequences are MNHEY and SVGAGI. The CDR3, as DNA: TGTGCCAGCAGGCCCACAGGCACAGATACGCAGTATTTT. It translates to CASRPTGTDTQYF.

The J gene is TRBJ2-1, the V gene TRBV27, with 8 bases identical to TRBD1. The germline V gene has CDR1 MNHEY and CDR2 SMNVEV (reference sequence). The CDR3 contains 15 residues. The V segment lost 2 bases and the J segment 5 bases; nucleotides outside the gene matches: 5. This chain's CDR3 is CASSLDRGFNNEQFF. The DNA for the CDR3 is TGTGCCAGCAGTTTAGACAGGGGTTTCAACAATGAGCAGTTCTTC.

The genes are TRBV12-5 and TRBJ1-5; TRBD1 matches at 7 bases. V lost 3 bases to trimming and J lost 1 base; unmatched junction nucleotides: 3. The CDR3 contains 15 residues. The V gene's germline CDR1 is LGHNT and CDR2 FRNRAP. For the CDR3, the DNA is TGTGCTAGTGGTTTAGACAGGGTGAGCAATCAGCCCCAGCATTTT. It codes for CASGLDRVSNQPQHF.

CDR3 protein: CAIRGKGRDSVTYEQYF. As DNA, the CDR3 is TGTGCCATCAGGGGGAAAGGCCGGGACAGCGTTACCTACGAGCAGTACTTC. The chain carries TRBV10-3 and TRBJ2-7; TRBD1 matches 7 bases. CDR3 size: 17 residues. From germline, CDR1 is ENHRY and CDR2 SYGVKD. J was trimmed by 2 bases and V by 6 bases; bases with no gene match: 16.

V gene TRBV29-1 combines with J gene TRBJ2-7; D may be TRBD2 (5 bases). CDR1 SQVTM and CDR2 ANQGSEA come from the germline V gene. CDR3 length: 14 residues. V lost 4 bases and J lost 1, with 14 bases in between. In DNA, the CDR3 is TGCAGCGTTGGGACTCCAATGGGATCCTACGAGCAGTACTTC. Translating it yields CSVGTPMGSYEQYF.

In this sample, this clone turned up once. The chain recombines TRBV28 with TRBJ1-5; no clear D gene. Germline-derived CDR1 and CDR2 are MDHEN and SYDVKM. Trimming left V 5 bases short and J 6 bases short, with 8 bases between. This CDR3 is built from 12 residues. This CDR3 is CASSQTSQPQHF. Here the CDR3 DNA reads TGTGCCAGCAGTCAGACTAGTCAGCCCCAGCATTTT. Based on the CDR3 plus reference TRBV28 and TRBJ1-5, the full variable domain is DVKVTQSSRYLVKRTGEKVFLECVQDMDHENMFWYRQDPGLGLRLIYFSYDVKMKEKGDIPEGYSVSREKKERFSLILESASTNQTSMYLCASSQTSQPQHFGDGTRLSIL.

This clone came up once. CDR3 bases: TGTGCCAGCAGCGTAGAACAGGGGTACACTGAAGCTTTCTTT. Its protein is CASSVEQGYTEAFF. The rearrangement joins TRBV9 to TRBJ1-1, with 7 bases that match TRBD1. This CDR3 is 14 amino acids long. V was pared by 0 bases and J by 3 bases, with 2 bases of the junction left unmatched. Looked up from germline, CDR1 is SGDLS and CDR2 is YYNGEE.

This rearrangement joins TRBV10-3 to TRBJ1-1, with 7 bases identical to TRBD1. CDR1 is ENHRY, CDR2 SYGVKD, per germline. V lost 6 bases to trimming and J lost 2 bases; unmatched junction nucleotides: 6. The CDR3 is 14 amino acids. The CDR3 DNA follows: TGTGCCATCAGGACGGGACAGTCAAACACTGAAGCTTTCTTT. Amino acid sequence: CAIRTGQSNTEAFF.

The chain has TRBV7-3 and TRBJ2-7, with D uncertain. Deletions cut 2 bases from V and 6 bases from J, with 11 bases between. Per germline, CDR1 SGHTA and CDR2 FQGTGA. The CDR3 runs 13 residues. Here the CDR3 reads CASSLWLDGEQYF. Written as DNA, the CDR3 is TGTGCCAGCAGCTTATGGCTAGATGGCGAGCAGTACTTC. Drawing the rest from reference TRBV7-3 and TRBJ2-7, the complete variable domain is GAGVSQTPSNKVTEKGKYVELRCDPISGHTALYWYRQSLGQGPEFLIYFQGTGAADDSGLPNDRFFAVRPEGSVSTLKIQRTERGDSAVYLCASSLWLDGEQYFGPGTRLTVT.

The V gene is TRBV4-1, the J gene TRBJ1-1; no clear D gene. The V gene lost 3 bases and the J gene lost 0 bases, with 11 bases spanning the gap. Germline V CDR1 and CDR2: MGHRA, YSYEKL. This CDR3 is 15 amino acids long. The CDR3 is CASSQWGGLNTEAFF. CDR3 DNA sequence: TGCGCCAGCAGCCAGTGGGGAGGTCTGAACACTGAAGCTTTCTTT.

The V call is TRBV4-1, the J call TRBJ1-5; a possible D gene is TRBD1 (6 bases). Germline lookup yields CDR1 MGHRA and CDR2 YSYEKL. With 1 base removed from V and 2 bases from J, the gap between germline ends came to 6 bases. CDR3 length equals 14 residues. The CDR3 spells CASSQAGGNQPQHF. The CDR3 bases are TGCGCCAGCAGCCAAGCAGGGGGCAATCAGCCCCAGCATTTT.

This sequence joins TRBV5-1 and TRBJ2-7; D possibly corresponds to TRBD1 (6 bases). Germline V gene lookup returns CDR1 SGHRS and CDR2 YFSETQ. The CDR3 contains 12 residues. V lost 3 bases and J 12 bases, leaving 16 bases between the germline ends. The CDR3 bases are TGCGCCAGCAGCTCTACCGGGACATCAACGTACTTC. Amino acid sequence: CASSSTGTSTYF.

The rearrangement links TRBV28 to TRBJ1-5, with D uncertain. The CDR3 is 13 amino acids. CDR1 is MDHEN and CDR2 is SYDVKM in the germline V gene. Trimming removed 3 bases at V and 5 bases at J, with 8 bases between. The CDR3 loop reads CASSFFSYQPQHF. The CDR3 DNA reads TGTGCCAGCAGTTTTTTCTCTTATCAGCCCCAGCATTTT.

This sequence joins TRBV7-3 and TRBJ1-2, with 7 bases identical to TRBD1. The CDR3 runs to 16 residues. Germline V gene data show CDR1 as SGHTA and CDR2 as FQGTGA. V dropped 3 bases and J dropped 4; count of bases not matched to a gene: 11. CDR3 region: CASSLGQPHGAYGYTF. The CDR3 bases are TGTGCCAGCAGCTTGGGACAGCCCCATGGTGCCTATGGCTACACCTTC. Based on the CDR3 plus reference TRBV7-3 and TRBJ1-2, the full variable domain is GAGVSQTPSNKVTEKGKYVELRCDPISGHTALYWYRQSLGQGPEFLIYFQGTGAADDSGLPNDRFFAVRPEGSVSTLKIQRTERGDSAVYLCASSLGQPHGAYGYTFGSGTRLTVV.

The chain employs TRBV19 and TRBJ2-1; a weak D match, TRBD2 (6 bases). Germline-derived CDR1 and CDR2 are LNHDA and SQIVND (reference sequence). The CDR3 has 14 residues. V dropped 1 base and J dropped 8 bases, with 12 bases sitting between them. The CDR3 sequence is CASSIAGVGDEQFF. CDR3 DNA: TGTGCCAGTAGTATAGCGGGAGTTGGGGATGAGCAGTTCTTC.

The chain uses TRBV6-5 and TRBJ2-5; 14 bases fit TRBD2. The junction had 0 bases not matched to a gene; V was cut back by 5 bases and J by 1 base. Germline V lookup: CDR1 MNHEY, CDR2 SVGAGI. This CDR3 has 15 residues. The CDR3 sequence is CASSGTSGGQETQYF. CDR3 nucleotide sequence: TGTGCCAGCAGTGGGACTAGCGGGGGCCAAGAGACCCAGTACTTC.

The chain combines TRBV29-1 with TRBJ2-7; the D gene is possibly TRBD2 (6 bases). This CDR3 contains 18 residues. V shed 0 bases and J shed 0 bases, with 21 bases lying between them. Germline V gives CDR1 SQVTM, CDR2 ANQGSEA. CDR3 sequence (DNA): TGCAGCGTTGAAGATCTCTCCAGGATAGGGGACTTCTCCTACGAGCAGTACTTC. Encoded protein: CSVEDLSRIGDFSYEQYF.

The chain joins TRBV20-1 to TRBJ1-2, with TRBD1 matching over 7 bases. Germline trimming cut 6 bases from V and 3 bases from J; bases unmatched to any gene: 1. CDR1 and CDR2 from the germline V gene are DFQATT and SNEGSKA (reference sequence). This CDR3 is built from 11 residues. CDR3 protein: CSAGQDYGYTF. The CDR3, as DNA: TGCAGTGCAGGACAGGACTATGGCTACACCTTC.

The chain recombines TRBV11-2 with TRBJ2-2; the D gene is possibly TRBD1 (6 bases). This CDR3 spans 16 amino acids. Germline V gives CDR1 SGHAT, CDR2 FQNNGV. V was clipped by 7 bases and J by 6 bases, with 21 bases between them. The CDR3 region is CASIRRGQTKAGELFF. CDR3 coding DNA: TGTGCCAGCATCCGCAGGGGTCAAACAAAGGCCGGGGAGCTGTTTTTT.

The chain links TRBV4-1 to TRBJ2-5, with 9 bases that match TRBD2. V shed 4 bases, J shed 5 bases, and the junction held 11 bases outside the gene matches. Germline-derived CDR1 and CDR2 are MGHRA and YSYEKL. CDR3 length: 16 residues. CDR3 amino acids: CASSLLVAGDAETQYF. The CDR3 DNA sequence: TGCGCCAGCAGCCTTCTGGTAGCGGGAGATGCGGAGACCCAGTACTTC.

J is TRBJ2-3 and V is TRBV6-5, with TRBD1 identical over 11 bases. The CDR3 totals 12 residues. The germline V gene encodes CDR1 MNHEY and CDR2 SVGAGI. With V trimmed by 6 bases and J by 9 bases, 2 bases remained unmatched. The CDR3 reads CASRGTGGTQYF. The CDR3 coding sequence is TGTGCCAGCAGAGGGACAGGGGGGACGCAGTATTTT.

The rearrangement joins TRBV19 to TRBJ1-5; D call uncertain. Looked up from germline, CDR1 is LNHDA and CDR2 is SQIVND (reference sequence). The CDR3 runs to 14 residues. Trimming removed 6 bases at V and 2 bases at J, with 11 bases between. CDR3 coding DNA: TGTGCCAGTAGAGATGGACTTGGCAATCAGCCCCAGCATTTT. Amino acid sequence: CASRDGLGNQPQHF.

The chain joins TRBV5-6 to TRBJ1-6; 10 bases agree with TRBD1. The CDR3 extends over 17 amino acids. Germline V gene lookup returns CDR1 SGHDT and CDR2 YYEEEE. V shed 3 bases and J 10 bases; nucleotides not matched to a gene: 13. CDR3 amino acids: CASSWGQGKTDESPLHF. The CDR3 DNA reads TGTGCCAGCAGCTGGGGACAGGGGAAAACAGATGAATCACCCCTCCACTTT.

The chain combines TRBV5-1 with TRBJ1-1; possibly TRBD1 for D (6 bases). Trimming cost V 3 bases and J 0 bases, with 9 bases left between them. Per the germline V gene, CDR1 is SGHRS and CDR2 is YFSETQ. CDR3 length: 14 amino acids. The CDR3 bases are TGCGCCAGCAGCTCGGCAGGGGTGAACACTGAAGCTTTCTTT. Translation: CASSSAGVNTEAFF.